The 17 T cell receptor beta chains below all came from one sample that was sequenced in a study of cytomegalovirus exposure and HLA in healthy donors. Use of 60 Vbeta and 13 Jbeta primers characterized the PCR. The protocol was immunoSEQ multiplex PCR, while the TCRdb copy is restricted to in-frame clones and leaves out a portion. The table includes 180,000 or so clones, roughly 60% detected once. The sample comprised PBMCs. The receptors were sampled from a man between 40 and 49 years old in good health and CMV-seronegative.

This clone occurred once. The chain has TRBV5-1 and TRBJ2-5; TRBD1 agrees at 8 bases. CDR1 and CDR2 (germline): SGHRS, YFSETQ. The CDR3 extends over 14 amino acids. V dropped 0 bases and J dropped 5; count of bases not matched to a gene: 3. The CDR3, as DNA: TGCGCCAGCAGCTTGGGGACAGGGCCCGAGACCCAGTACTTC. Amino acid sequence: CASSLGTGPETQYF.

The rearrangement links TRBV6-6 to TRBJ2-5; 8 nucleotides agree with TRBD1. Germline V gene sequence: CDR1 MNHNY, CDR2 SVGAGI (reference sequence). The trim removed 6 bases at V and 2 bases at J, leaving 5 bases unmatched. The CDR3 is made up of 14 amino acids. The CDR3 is CASRGDRSQETQYF. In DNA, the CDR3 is TGTGCCAGCAGAGGGGACAGGAGTCAAGAGACCCAGTACTTC.

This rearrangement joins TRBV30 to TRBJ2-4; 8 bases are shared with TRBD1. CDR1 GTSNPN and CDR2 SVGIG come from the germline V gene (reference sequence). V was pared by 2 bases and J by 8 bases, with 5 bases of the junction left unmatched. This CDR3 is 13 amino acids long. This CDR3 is CAWSTQGADIQYF. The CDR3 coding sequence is TGTGCCTGGAGTACCCAGGGGGCAGACATTCAGTACTTC.

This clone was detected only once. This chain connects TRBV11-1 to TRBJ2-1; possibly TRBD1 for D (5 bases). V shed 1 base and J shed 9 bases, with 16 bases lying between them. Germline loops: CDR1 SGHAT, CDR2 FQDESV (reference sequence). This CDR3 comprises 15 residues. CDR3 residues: CASSLGLGERGEQFF. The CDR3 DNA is TGTGCCAGCAGCTTAGGGCTAGGAGAAAGGGGTGAGCAGTTCTTC.

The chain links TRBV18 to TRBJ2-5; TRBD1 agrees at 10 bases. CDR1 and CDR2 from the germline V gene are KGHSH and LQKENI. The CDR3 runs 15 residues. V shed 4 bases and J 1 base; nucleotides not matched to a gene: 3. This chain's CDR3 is CASSLGTGVQETQYF. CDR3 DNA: TGTGCCAGCTCACTTGGGACAGGGGTCCAAGAGACCCAGTACTTC.

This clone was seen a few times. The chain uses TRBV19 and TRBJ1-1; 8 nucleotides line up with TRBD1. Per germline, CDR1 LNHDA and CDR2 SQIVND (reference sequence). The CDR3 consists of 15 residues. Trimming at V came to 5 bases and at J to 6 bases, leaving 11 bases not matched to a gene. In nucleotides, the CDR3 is TGTGCCAGTAGTTTTACCTTCCGGGACAGGCCTGAAGCTTTCTTT. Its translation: CASSFTFRDRPEAFF.

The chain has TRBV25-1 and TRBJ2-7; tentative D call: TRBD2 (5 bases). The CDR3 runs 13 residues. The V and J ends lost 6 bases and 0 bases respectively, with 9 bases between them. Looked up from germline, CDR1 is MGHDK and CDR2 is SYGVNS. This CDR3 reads CASSAGGSYEQYF. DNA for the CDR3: TGTGCCAGCAGCGCAGGAGGCTCCTACGAGCAGTACTTC.

The CDR3 protein is CASSIIPQSNTGELFF. CDR3 coding DNA: TGTGCCAGTAGTATAATTCCCCAATCGAACACCGGGGAGCTGTTTTTT. V usage is TRBV19 and J usage is TRBJ2-2; D remains unclear. V dropped 2 bases and J dropped 0 bases, with 10 bases sitting between them. This CDR3 is built from 16 residues. Per the germline V gene, CDR1 is LNHDA and CDR2 is SQIVND (reference sequence).

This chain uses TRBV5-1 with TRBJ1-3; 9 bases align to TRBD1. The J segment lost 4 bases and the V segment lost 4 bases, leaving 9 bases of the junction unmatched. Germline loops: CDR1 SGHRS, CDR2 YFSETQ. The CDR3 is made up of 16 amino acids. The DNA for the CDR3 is TGCGCCAGCAGCGACTACAGGGGGCTTGCAGGAAACACCATATATTTT. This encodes CASSDYRGLAGNTIYF.

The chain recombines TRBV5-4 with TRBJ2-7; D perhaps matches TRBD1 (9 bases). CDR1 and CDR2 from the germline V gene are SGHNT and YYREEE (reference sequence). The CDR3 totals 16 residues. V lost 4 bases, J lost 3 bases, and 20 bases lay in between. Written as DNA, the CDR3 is TGTGCCAGCAGCCGGGGGGGGGACAGGGCTGACTACGAGCAGTACTTC. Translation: CASSRGGDRADYEQYF.

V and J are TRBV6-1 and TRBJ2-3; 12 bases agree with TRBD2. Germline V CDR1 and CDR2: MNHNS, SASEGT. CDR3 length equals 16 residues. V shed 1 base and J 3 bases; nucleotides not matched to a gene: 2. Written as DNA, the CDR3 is TGTGCCAGCAGTGAAGGGCTAGCGGGGGGGACAGATACGCAGTATTTT. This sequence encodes CASSEGLAGGTDTQYF.

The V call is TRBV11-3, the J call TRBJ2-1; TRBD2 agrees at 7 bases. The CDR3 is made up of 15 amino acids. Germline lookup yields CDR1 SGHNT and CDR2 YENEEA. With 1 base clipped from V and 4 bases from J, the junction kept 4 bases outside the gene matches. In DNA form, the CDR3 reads TGTGCCAGCAGCTTAGGGCCGGGAGGTTACAATGAGCAGTTCTTC. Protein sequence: CASSLGPGGYNEQFF. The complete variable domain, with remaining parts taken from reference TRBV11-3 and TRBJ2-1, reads EAGVVQSPRYKIIEKKQPVAFWCNPISGHNTLYWYLQNLGQGPELLIRYENEEAVDDSQLPKDRFSAERLKGVDSTLKIQPAELGDSAVYLCASSLGPGGYNEQFFGPGTRLTVL.

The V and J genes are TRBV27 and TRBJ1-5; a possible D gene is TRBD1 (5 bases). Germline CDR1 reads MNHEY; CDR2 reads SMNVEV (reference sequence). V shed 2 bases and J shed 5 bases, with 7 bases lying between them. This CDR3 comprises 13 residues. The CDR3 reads CASSLGGDQPQHF. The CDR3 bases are TGTGCCAGCAGTTTAGGGGGGGATCAGCCCCAGCATTTT.

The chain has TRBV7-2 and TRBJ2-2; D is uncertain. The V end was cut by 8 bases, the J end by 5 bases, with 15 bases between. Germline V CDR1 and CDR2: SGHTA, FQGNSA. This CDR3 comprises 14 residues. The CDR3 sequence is CASAPRSWTGELFF. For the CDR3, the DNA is TGTGCCAGCGCCCCCCGGAGTTGGACCGGGGAGCTGTTTTTT.

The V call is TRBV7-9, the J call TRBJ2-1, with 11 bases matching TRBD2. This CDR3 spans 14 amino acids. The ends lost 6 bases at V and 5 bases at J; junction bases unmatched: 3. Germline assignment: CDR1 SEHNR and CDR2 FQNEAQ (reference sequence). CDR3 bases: TGTGCCAGCAGGGGACTAGCGGAGGACAATGAGCAGTTCTTC. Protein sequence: CASRGLAEDNEQFF.

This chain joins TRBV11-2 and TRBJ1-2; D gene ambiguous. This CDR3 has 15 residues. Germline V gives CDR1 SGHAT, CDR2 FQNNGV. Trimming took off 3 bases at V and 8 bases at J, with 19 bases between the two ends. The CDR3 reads CASSLGVLAENGYTF. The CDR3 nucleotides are TGTGCCAGCAGCTTGGGCGTCCTAGCCGAGAACGGCTACACCTTC.

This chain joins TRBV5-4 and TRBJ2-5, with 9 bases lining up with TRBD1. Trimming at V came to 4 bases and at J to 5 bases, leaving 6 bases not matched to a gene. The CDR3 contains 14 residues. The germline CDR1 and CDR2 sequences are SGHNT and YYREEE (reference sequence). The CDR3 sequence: CASSPDRGRETQYF. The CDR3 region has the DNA TGTGCCAGCAGCCCGGACAGGGGTAGGGAGACCCAGTACTTC.